These 30 T cell receptor beta chains share one sample of origin, sequenced in a study of Ad26.COV2.S vaccination and SARS-CoV-2 variants. Treatment reported: around 19 received Ad26.COV2.S at low or high dose, single or two shots; several received placebo; per-sample allocation not given. Day 63 after the first injection of vaccine or placebo was the sampling time. Sequencing used immunoSEQ multiplex PCR; TCRdb keeps in-frame clones, though not all of them. The sample has under 550,000 clones; roughly 88% are singletons. Sample: peripheral blood, taken in a trial of Ad26.COV2.S vaccine versus placebo. These receptors were taken from a person between 18 and 60 years old who received the Ad26.COV2.S COVID-19 vaccine or a placebo.

V is TRBV7-3 and J is TRBJ2-3; TRBD2 matches 9 bases. Germline V gene data show CDR1 as SGHTA and CDR2 as FQGTGA. V shed 2 bases, J shed 5 bases, and the junction held 8 bases outside the gene matches. The CDR3 consists of 16 residues. The CDR3 reads CASSLDSRGGLDTQYF. For the CDR3, the DNA is TGTGCCAGCAGCTTAGATTCGCGGGGGGGCCTAGATACGCAGTATTTT.

The gene calls are TRBV3-1 (or the pseudogene TRBV3-2) and TRBJ2-4; D may be TRBD1 or TRBD2 (5 bases each). V lost 4 bases and J lost 7, with 29 bases in between. Germline-derived CDR1 and CDR2 are LGHDT and YNNKEL (reference sequence). The CDR3 length is 19 residues. The CDR3 sequence: CASSPRADYTSSHRNIQYF. The CDR3 DNA follows: TGTGCCAGCAGCCCCCGGGCCGACTACACTTCTAGCCACAGGAACATTCAGTACTTC.

The chain couples TRBV25-1 to TRBJ1-1, with TRBD1 matching 7 bases. V trimming: 2 bases; J trimming: 4 bases; junction bases outside the gene matches: 4. The CDR3 has 14 amino acids. Germline assignment: CDR1 MGHDK and CDR2 SYGVNS. The CDR3 spells CASSEPGQLTEAFF. For the CDR3, the DNA is TGTGCCAGCAGTGAACCGGGACAGCTCACTGAAGCTTTCTTT.

For this clone: The sample contains more than one DNA sequence encoding this CDR3. The V call is TRBV7-9, the J call TRBJ2-3; D ambiguous. Germline loops: CDR1 SEHNR, CDR2 FQNEAQ (reference sequence). Trimming cost V 4 bases and J 0 bases, with 8 bases left between them. There are 14 residues in the CDR3. CDR3 in amino acids: CASSSSLSTDTQYF. The CDR3 DNA reads as TGTGCCAGCAGCTCCAGTCTAAGCACAGATACGCAGTATTTT.

The genes are TRBV5-4 and TRBJ1-4; D might be TRBD1 (6 bases). The CDR3 is 15 amino acids. The V gene's germline CDR1 is SGHNT and CDR2 YYREEE (reference sequence). Between the trimmed V and J ends, which lost 1 base and 8 bases, there was a span of 15 bases. The CDR3 is CASSLQAGDSEKLFF. CDR3 nucleotide sequence: TGTGCCAGCAGCTTGCAGGCAGGGGATAGCGAAAAACTGTTTTTT.

This CDR3 reads CAIRGDRGTGELFF. For the CDR3, the DNA is TGTGCCATCAGGGGGGACAGGGGCACCGGGGAGCTGTTTTTT. The chain carries TRBV10-3 and TRBJ2-2; 10 nucleotides match TRBD1. Unmatched junction bases numbered 2, after V lost 6 bases and J lost 4 bases. Germline values: CDR1 ENHRY, CDR2 SYGVKD. This CDR3 contains 14 residues.

The rearrangement joins TRBV4-2 to TRBJ2-2, with D possibly matching TRBD2 (6 bases). Germline CDR1 and CDR2: LGHNA and YNFKEQ. This CDR3 has 16 amino acids. Trimming removed 1 base from V and 0 bases from J, with 9 bases in between. The CDR3 DNA reads TGTGCCAGCAGCCAAGGGGGGGATCCGAACACCGGGGAGCTGTTTTTT. Its protein product is CASSQGGDPNTGELFF.

J is TRBJ2-5 and V is TRBV19; tentatively, D is TRBD1 or TRBD2 (5 bases each). Per the germline V gene, CDR1 is LNHDA and CDR2 is SQIVND (reference sequence). V gave up 5 bases and J gave up 3 bases, with 10 bases separating them. The CDR3 is 13 amino acids. The CDR3 loop is CASSFQGEETQYF. The CDR3 nucleotides read TGTGCCAGTAGTTTTCAGGGAGAAGAGACCCAGTACTTC. The full variable domain, rest sourced from reference TRBV19 and TRBJ2-5, is DGGITQSPKYLFRKEGQNVTLSCEQNLNHDAMYWYRQDPGQGLRLIYYSQIVNDFQKGDIAEGYSVSREKKESFPLTVTSAQKNPTAFYLCASSFQGEETQYFGPGTRLLVL.

The chain employs TRBV5-1 and TRBJ2-7, with a weak D call TRBD1 (6 bases). Germline V gene data show CDR1 as SGHRS and CDR2 as YFSETQ. This CDR3 comprises 15 residues. The germline V and J ends were trimmed by 4 bases and 7 bases, with 21 bases remaining between them. DNA of the CDR3: TGCGCCAGCAGCCGGGACACCTTCCTTTCATCTGAGCAGTACTTC. Translating gives CASSRDTFLSSEQYF.

V usage is TRBV7-2 and J usage is TRBJ2-2; possible D gene TRBD1, 6 bases. The CDR3 extends over 17 amino acids. V shed 2 bases and J shed 6 bases, with 19 bases lying between them. Germline assignment: CDR1 SGHTA and CDR2 FQGNSA. The CDR3 DNA is TGTGCCAGCAGCTTAAGGGGGATCCGGGGCCCCCCCGGGGAGCTGTTTTTT. It encodes CASSLRGIRGPPGELFF. The whole variable domain, remainder taken from reference TRBV7-2 and TRBJ2-2, is GAGVSQSPSNKVTEKGKDVELRCDPISGHTALYWYRQSLGQGLEFLIYFQGNSAPDKSGLPSDRFSAERTGGSVSTLTIQRTQQEDSAVYLCASSLRGIRGPPGELFFGEGSRLTVL.

The rearrangement uses TRBV3-1 (or the pseudogene TRBV3-2) and TRBJ1-3; D unresolved. The germline gives CDR1 LGHDT, CDR2 YNNKEL (reference sequence). V gave up 5 bases and J gave up 0 bases, with 11 bases separating them. This CDR3 is 15 amino acids long. CDR3 DNA sequence: TGTGCCAGCAGCGAAACGCGGGACTCTGGAAACACCATATATTTT. Encoded protein: CASSETRDSGNTIYF.

This clone appeared a single time. The J gene is TRBJ2-7, the V gene TRBV7-6, with TRBD1 matching 9 bases. Germline V lookup: CDR1 SGHVS, CDR2 FNYEAQ. This CDR3 is 14 amino acids long. J lost 2 bases, V lost 5 bases, and 4 bases had no gene match. The CDR3 region is CASSVWTGAYEQYF. The CDR3 nucleotides are TGTGCCAGCAGCGTCTGGACAGGGGCCTACGAGCAGTACTTC.

This clone occurred once. This chain uses TRBV3-1 (or the pseudogene TRBV3-2) with TRBJ2-6, with unresolved D. The CDR3 sequence is 15 residues long. Per the germline V gene, CDR1 is LGHDT and CDR2 is YNNKEL (reference sequence). V dropped 1 base and J dropped 0 bases, with 4 bases sitting between them. CDR3 residues: CASSQGSSGANVLTF. CDR3 bases: TGTGCCAGCAGCCAAGGGAGCTCTGGGGCCAACGTCCTGACTTTC.

The V call is TRBV3-1 (or the pseudogene TRBV3-2), the J call TRBJ2-5, with D perhaps given as TRBD1 or TRBD2 (6 bases each). The CDR3 sequence is 13 residues long. Trimming shortened V by 4 bases and J by 5 bases, and 11 bases separated the two germline ends. Germline V CDR1 and CDR2: LGHDT, YNNKEL (reference sequence). The CDR3 DNA is TGTGCCAGCAGCCTACAGGGAGGTGAGACCCAGTACTTC. This gives the protein CASSLQGGETQYF.

The chain recombines TRBV2 with TRBJ2-6; 8 positions agree with TRBD1. There are 17 residues in the CDR3. The trim removed 2 bases at V and 7 bases at J, leaving 10 bases unmatched. Germline loops: CDR1 SNHLY, CDR2 FYNNEI. The CDR3 region has the DNA TGTGCCAGCAGTGAACCGTTGACAGGGGACAGAGCCAACGTCCTGACTTTC. It codes for CASSEPLTGDRANVLTF.

The chain combines TRBV5-6 with TRBJ2-5; D gene uncertain. Germline V CDR1 and CDR2: SGHDT, YYEEEE. The CDR3 covers 14 residues. Trimming took 2 bases from V and 2 from J, leaving 10 bases between them. The CDR3 DNA reads as TGTGCCAGCAGCTTTGGTGCGGTACAAGAGACCCAGTACTTC. Its translation is CASSFGAVQETQYF.

The chain carries TRBV7-2 and TRBJ1-2, with D tentatively TRBD1 (5 bases). CDR3 size: 12 residues. CDR1 SGHTA and CDR2 FQGNSA come from the germline V gene. V dropped 6 bases and J dropped 5 bases, with 10 bases sitting between them. The CDR3 spells CASSRRDYGYTF. DNA of the CDR3: TGTGCCAGCAGTCGCAGGGATTATGGCTACACCTTC.

The gene calls are TRBV30 and TRBJ1-1; no reliable D call. Trimming removed 3 bases at V and 4 bases at J, with 12 bases between. Germline values: CDR1 GTSNPN, CDR2 SVGIG (reference sequence). The CDR3 runs to 13 residues. CDR3 sequence (DNA): TGTGCCTGGAGAGCGGACGAGGGCACTGAAGCTTTCTTT. This encodes CAWRADEGTEAFF.

The chain has TRBV3-1 (or the pseudogene TRBV3-2) and TRBJ2-5, with TRBD2 matching over 10 bases. Germline trimming cut 0 bases from V and 5 bases from J; bases unmatched to any gene: 9. The CDR3 contains 17 residues. Germline-derived CDR1 and CDR2 are LGHDT and YNNKEL (reference sequence). The DNA for the CDR3 is TGTGCCAGCAGCCAAGATATCGGGAGCGGGGGGGCGGAGACCCAGTACTTC. As protein: CASSQDIGSGGAETQYF.

The rearrangement uses TRBV7-9 and TRBJ1-1; D remains unclear. Germline values: CDR1 SEHNR, CDR2 FQNEAQ (reference sequence). The CDR3 length is 11 residues. V was pared by 3 bases and J by 7 bases, with 6 bases between. CDR3: CASSFGLEAFF. DNA for the CDR3: TGTGCCAGCAGCTTCGGCCTTGAAGCTTTCTTT.

This chain links TRBV7-9 with TRBJ2-5; 9 bases line up with TRBD2. Trimming took 1 base from V and 5 from J; bases not matched to a gene: 11. CDR1 is SEHNR, CDR2 FQNEAQ, per germline (reference sequence). CDR3 length: 17 residues. For the CDR3, the DNA is TGTGCCAGCAGCTTAGGACCGTGGGCTAGCGGGGTGGAGACCCAGTACTTC. As protein: CASSLGPWASGVETQYF.

V usage is TRBV4-1 and J usage is TRBJ2-2, with 10 bases aligning to TRBD2. With V trimmed by 6 bases and J by 2 bases, 6 bases remained unmatched. CDR1 and CDR2 (germline): MGHRA, YSYEKL. The length of the CDR3 is 16 residues. CDR3 amino acids: CASRHTSGDNTGELFF. The CDR3 nucleotides read TGCGCCAGCAGGCATACTAGCGGGGATAACACCGGGGAGCTGTTTTTT.

The genes are TRBV28 and TRBJ2-5, with 15 bases lining up with TRBD2. CDR1 is MDHEN and CDR2 is SYDVKM in the germline V gene. There are 17 residues in the CDR3. Trimming took 6 bases from V and 1 from J; bases not matched to a gene: 6. The CDR3 region is CASREGLAGGFQETQYF. CDR3 nucleotide sequence: TGTGCCAGCAGGGAGGGACTAGCGGGGGGTTTCCAAGAGACCCAGTACTTC.

The gene calls are TRBV4-1 and TRBJ2-6, with D possibly matching TRBD2 (6 bases). With 6 bases removed from V and 2 bases from J, the gap between germline ends came to 8 bases. Germline V gene sequence: CDR1 MGHRA, CDR2 YSYEKL. CDR3 size: 14 residues. The CDR3 DNA is TGCGCCAGCAGGGGAGGCCCTGGGGCCAACGTCCTGACTTTC. Translated, it gives CASRGGPGANVLTF.

V gene TRBV2 combines with J gene TRBJ2-1; TRBD2 matches at 7 bases. This CDR3 is 16 amino acids long. Germline CDR1 SNHLY, CDR2 FYNNEI. The ends lost 6 bases at V and 8 bases at J; junction bases unmatched: 16. The CDR3, as DNA: TGTGCCAGCAGCCGGGAGGCGGCTTTTAGAGGTGATGAGCAGTTCTTC. It encodes CASSREAAFRGDEQFF.

The chain couples TRBV29-1 to TRBJ1-2; D unclear. The CDR3 is 11 amino acids. Germline-derived CDR1 and CDR2 are SQVTM and ANQGSEA. V dropped 3 bases and J dropped 8 bases, with 10 bases sitting between them. The CDR3 here is CSVDGLDGYTF. The CDR3 DNA follows: TGCAGCGTTGATGGGTTGGACGGCTACACCTTC. Full variable domain (rest looked up from reference TRBV29-1 and TRBJ1-2): SAVISQKPSRDICQRGTSLTIQCQVDSQVTMMFWYRQQPGQSLTLIATANQGSEATYESGFVIDKFPISRPNLTFSTLTVSNMSPEDSSIYLCSVDGLDGYTFGSGTRLTVV.

The chain joins TRBV27 to TRBJ2-7; no definite D call. Per the germline V gene, CDR1 is MNHEY and CDR2 is SMNVEV (reference sequence). The CDR3 is 14 amino acids. Trimming took off 5 bases at V and 0 bases at J, with 11 bases between the two ends. Written as DNA, the CDR3 is TGTGCCAGCAGTCCACTTTTAAGCTCCTACGAGCAGTACTTC. Amino acids: CASSPLLSSYEQYF.

The chain uses TRBV12-3 or TRBV12-4 and TRBJ2-7; D gene uncertain. The CDR3 extends over 13 amino acids. V lost 3 bases and J 2 bases, leaving 8 bases between the germline ends. CDR3 bases: TGTGCCAGCAGTTTCGCAGTGACCTACGAGCAGTACTTC. Protein product: CASSFAVTYEQYF.

This CDR3 reads CSVEGQGGTNEKLFF. The CDR3 DNA sequence: TGCAGCGTTGAAGGACAGGGAGGTACTAATGAAAAACTGTTTTTT. The genes are TRBV29-1 and TRBJ1-4, with 7 bases aligning to TRBD1. Germline CDR1 SQVTM, CDR2 ANQGSEA. Trimming removed 1 base from V and 2 bases from J; junction bases left unmatched: 4. There are 15 residues in the CDR3.

V is TRBV7-9 and J is TRBJ2-3; a weak D match, TRBD2 (7 bases). V lost 0 bases, J lost 4 bases, and 20 bases lay in between. This CDR3 has 18 amino acids. CDR1 is SEHNR and CDR2 is FQNEAQ in the germline V gene (reference sequence). CDR3 sequence reads: CASSLARVGGRYADTQYF. The CDR3, as DNA: TGTGCCAGCAGCTTAGCGCGAGTGGGGGGGCGCTATGCAGATACGCAGTATTTT.